This TCR beta chain originates from a study of prognosis after radiotherapy for stage I lung cancer. Study background: Recruitment took place in Nanjing, China, where patients with stage I non-small cell lung cancer were enrolled between early 2018 and early 2019. Overall study results and limits: The question of whether the expanded TCR clones were tumor-specific was not determined. Patients who went on to get distant metastases had lower Shannon entropy after stereotactic body radiation therapy.

Two-round multiplex PCR, the amplification method, yielded TCR beta CDR3 from genomic DNA. Primers were specific to each TRBV and TRBJ gene in first-round PCR. TCRdb redid the calling of the multiplex PCR reads with MiXCR, one entry per CDR3 protein. In the table there are roughly 25,000 distinct CDR3 sequences, 25% to 30% of which are singletons. This clonotype was observed many times. The antigen is unknown. The germline V gene has CDR1 SGHAT and CDR2 FQNNGV. With V trimmed by 5 bases and J by 7 bases, 4 bases remained unmatched. The CDR3 length is 13 residues. Prior chemotherapy, radiotherapy and other malignancies were absent; CT and PET/CT showed node-negative disease.

The TCR sequence derives from a donor over 45 with non-small cell lung cancer. V and J are TRBV11-2 and TRBJ1-4; TRBD1 aligns across 7 bases. Sequenced here: PBMCs, sampled before or after stereotactic body radiation therapy (not recorded which). The CDR3 coding sequence is TGTGCCAGCAGCGTCCGGACAGGTGAAAAACTGTTTTTT. Amino acids: CASSVRTGEKLFF.